This entry describes one T cell receptor (beta chain). This clone's antigen is unknown. Within one base of it there is no much larger clone, and no base qualities were kept. Libraries came from RT-PCR. TCRdb records Illumina HiSeq 2500 as the sequencer. Clones were called with MiXCR by TCRdb after fastp trimmed the public reads at Q25, and only in-frame beta chains were retained. All rows with the same CDR3 protein become a single entry with the most common DNA and genes. In all, the sample holds about 700,000 distinct CDR3 sequences, and approximately 14% of those were seen once. Under 14% of the sample belongs to the ten largest clones. The cysteine opens and the phenylalanine closes a CDR3 of 14 amino acids. Kept here is only the CDR3 DNA, which spans 42 bases and is read in frame from base 1. From the germline V gene, CDR1 is SGHDT and CDR2 is YYEEEE. V loses 4 bases, J loses 2 bases, and the germline ends lie 10 bases apart.

This specimen comes from a study of response to subunit inactivated influenza vaccine (dated by TCRdb to the late 2010s). About the full investigation: To follow how T cells responded to a trivalent subunit inactivated influenza vaccine, the researchers relied on deep quantitative profiling of the T cell receptor repertoire.

General study outcomes and caveats: According to the authors, only a limited number of new T cells may be recruited by each seasonal influenza vaccination.

Sequenced material: PBMCs from blood, taken 11 to 12 days after vaccination. The sequence was obtained from a man in his fifties who received an inactivated influenza vaccine. Donor details come from another sample of the same person, matched by shared clones. The chain is encoded by TRBV5-6 joined to TRBJ2-1; D gene: possibly TRBD1, on 6 matching bases. The CDR3 region: CASSPGQTYNEQFF. The DNA sequence reads TGTGCCAGCAGCCCGGGACAAACCTACAATGAGCAGTTCTTC.